This entry is about one T cell receptor (beta chain). Its antigen is still unknown. The PCR ran on 60 Vbeta and 13 Jbeta primers. Libraries were prepared by immunoSEQ multiplex PCR; TCRdb keeps only in-frame clonotypes and omits some of them. Among about 83,000 clones, roughly 79% were seen once, and the ten largest hold approximately 1.9%. This sample is part of a study of cytomegalovirus exposure and HLA in healthy donors. General observations from the study: Most TCR beta V segments were productive about 90% or about 30% of the time in an earlier analysis. High specificity and sensitivity for cytomegalovirus status were reported for the classifier. In a later analysis, parvovirus B19, influenza, CMV and Epstein-Barr virus appeared linked to several top co-occurrence clusters.

Germline-derived CDR1 and CDR2 are SGDLS and YYNGEE. Trimming removed 0 bases from V and 2 bases from J, with 13 bases in between. CDR3 length: 16 amino acids. The origin of this receptor is a woman aged 25-40 years in good health and CMV-seronegative. The V call is TRBV9, the J call TRBJ2-3; tentatively, D is TRBD2 (6 bases). Material for sequencing was PBMCs. The CDR3 DNA reads as TGTGCCAGCAGCGTAGCGGGAGTAGGGGCCACAGATACGCAGTATTTT. Its protein is CASSVAGVGATDTQYF. The complete variable domain, with remaining parts taken from reference TRBV9 and TRBJ2-3, reads DSGVTQTPKHLITATGQRVTLRCSPRSGDLSVYWYQQSLDQGLQFLIQYYNGEERAKGNILERFSAQQFPDLHSELNLSSLELGDSALYFCASSVAGVGATDTQYFGPGTRLTVL.